Listed here is a single TCR beta chain. What it binds is not known. The CDR3 loop spans 15 amino acids. CDR1 is SGHTA, CDR2 FQGTGA, per germline. The ends lost 6 bases at V and 1 base at J; junction bases unmatched: 8. Investigators divided CD4+ cells into CD45RA+ naive and CD45RA-negative memory subsets. This sample was taken from a study of shared clonotypes between healthy human individuals. General study results and limits: Some naive CD4 clonotypes, roughly 4.8%, turned up in common across a handful of donors. Clonotypes shared by all four sorted-subset donors had higher generation probabilities than non-shared clonotypes.

Authors' analysis steps: ImmunoSEQ output lacked quality scores and full-length reads, limiting matched filtering. Sequenced by immunoSEQ multiplex PCR; TCRdb stores in-frame clones only, minus some. D and trimming were read from the DNA, whereas the V and J calls and clone size are those reported in that table. The data show roughly 2.6 million clones, with 90% to 95% seen just once and over 0.12% held by the top ten. This chain uses TRBV7-3 with TRBJ2-7; TRBD2 matches at 8 bases. Sequencing was done on a sample of naive CD4+ T cells sorted from blood. Subset of the sample: CD45RA+ positively selected. This clonotype was sampled from a young man in good health. The CDR3 here is CASSWSGGLSYEQYF. CDR3 DNA sequence: TGTGCCAGCAGTTGGAGCGGGGGCCTTTCCTACGAGCAGTACTTC.